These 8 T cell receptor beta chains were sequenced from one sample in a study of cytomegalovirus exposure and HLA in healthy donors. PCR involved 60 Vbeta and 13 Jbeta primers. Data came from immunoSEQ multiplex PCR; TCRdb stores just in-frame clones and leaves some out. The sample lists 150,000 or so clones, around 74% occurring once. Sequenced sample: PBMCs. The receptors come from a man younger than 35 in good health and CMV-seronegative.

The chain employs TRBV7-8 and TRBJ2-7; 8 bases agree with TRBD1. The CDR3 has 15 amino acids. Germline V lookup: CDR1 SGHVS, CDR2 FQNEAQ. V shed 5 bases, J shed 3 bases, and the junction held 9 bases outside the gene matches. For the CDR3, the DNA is TGTGCCAGCAGCCCCGGGACAGGCAGTCTCTACGAGCAGTACTTC. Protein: CASSPGTGSLYEQYF.

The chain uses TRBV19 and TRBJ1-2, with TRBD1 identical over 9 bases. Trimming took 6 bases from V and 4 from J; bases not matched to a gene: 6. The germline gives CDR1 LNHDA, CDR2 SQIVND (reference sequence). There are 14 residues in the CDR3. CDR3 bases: TGTGCCAGTAGGCTGGGACAGGGAAGCTATGGCTACACCTTC. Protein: CASRLGQGSYGYTF.

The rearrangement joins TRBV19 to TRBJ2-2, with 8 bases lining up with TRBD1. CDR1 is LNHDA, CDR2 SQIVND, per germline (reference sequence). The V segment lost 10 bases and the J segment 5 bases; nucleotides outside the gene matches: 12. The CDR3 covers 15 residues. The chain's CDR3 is CATKDREGGTGELFF. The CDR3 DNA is TGTGCCACCAAGGACAGGGAAGGGGGGACCGGGGAGCTGTTTTTT. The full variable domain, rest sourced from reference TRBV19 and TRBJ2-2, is DGGITQSPKYLFRKEGQNVTLSCEQNLNHDAMYWYRQDPGQGLRLIYYSQIVNDFQKGDIAEGYSVSREKKESFPLTVTSAQKNPTAFYLCATKDREGGTGELFFGEGSRLTVL.

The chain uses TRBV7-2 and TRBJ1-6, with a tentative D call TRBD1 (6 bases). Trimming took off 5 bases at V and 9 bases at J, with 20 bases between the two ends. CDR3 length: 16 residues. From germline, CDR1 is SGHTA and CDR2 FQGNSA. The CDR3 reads CASSPLPGTLLSPLHF. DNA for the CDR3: TGTGCCAGCAGCCCGCTTCCCGGGACATTGCTTTCACCCCTCCACTTT.

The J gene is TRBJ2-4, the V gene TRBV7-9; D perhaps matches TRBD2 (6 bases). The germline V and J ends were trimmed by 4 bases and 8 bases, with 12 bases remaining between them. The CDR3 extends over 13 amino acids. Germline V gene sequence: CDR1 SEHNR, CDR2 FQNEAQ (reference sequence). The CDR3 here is CASSWGDVDIQYF. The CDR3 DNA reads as TGTGCCAGCAGCTGGGGGGACGTGGACATTCAGTACTTC. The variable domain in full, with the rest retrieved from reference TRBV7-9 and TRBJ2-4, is DTGVSQNPRHKITKRGQNVTFRCDPISEHNRLYWYRQTLGQGPEFLTYFQNEAQLEKSRLLSDRFSAERPKGSFSTLEIQRTEQGDSAMYLCASSWGDVDIQYFGAGTRLSVL.

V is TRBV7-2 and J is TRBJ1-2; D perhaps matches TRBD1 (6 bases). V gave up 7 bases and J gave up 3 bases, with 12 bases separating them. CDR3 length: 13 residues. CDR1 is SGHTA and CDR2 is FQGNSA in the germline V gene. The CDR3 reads CASTVGADYGYTF. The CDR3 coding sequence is TGTGCCAGCACTGTGGGGGCAGACTATGGCTACACCTTC.

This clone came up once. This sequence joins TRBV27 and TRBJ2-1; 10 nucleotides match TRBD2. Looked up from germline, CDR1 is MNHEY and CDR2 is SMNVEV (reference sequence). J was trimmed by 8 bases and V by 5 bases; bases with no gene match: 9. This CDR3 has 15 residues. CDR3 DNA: TGTGCCAGCAGTATAGCTAGCGGGGGCGGGGATGAGCAGTTCTTC. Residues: CASSIASGGGDEQFF.

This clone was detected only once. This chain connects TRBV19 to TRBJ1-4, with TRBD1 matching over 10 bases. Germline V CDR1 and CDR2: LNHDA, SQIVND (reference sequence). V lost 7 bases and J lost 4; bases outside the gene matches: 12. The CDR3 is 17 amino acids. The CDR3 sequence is CASKKRGQGIFNEKLFF. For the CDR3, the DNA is TGTGCCAGTAAGAAAAGGGGACAGGGGATTTTTAATGAAAAACTGTTTTTT.